This T cell receptor (beta chain) was sequenced for a study of OX40 agonist ivuxolimab in advanced cancers. Concerning the study at large: Ivuxolimab was an agonistic, fully human IgG2 monoclonal antibody directed against OX40 (CD134), a costimulatory receptor. A male proportion of almost 85% and a mean age of approximately 55 years, ranging from 23 to 79, were recorded for the dose-escalation cohort. Three dose-escalation patients achieved partial responses, one with hepatocellular carcinoma and two with cutaneous melanoma. Patients were allowed to have had prior anti-PD-1, anti-PD-L1 or anti-CTLA-4 therapy, and 40% of the dose-escalation patients had previously received checkpoint inhibitors. The monotherapy dose-escalation portion (N = 52 patients) of the phase I ivuxolimab trial is reported in the paper. The point of sequencing TCRbeta in the periphery was to test whether ivuxolimab changed TCR sequence diversity and drove clonal T-cell expansion. Among the roughly 50 dose-escalation patients, around 19 had hepatocellular carcinoma, about 15 melanoma, 9 renal cell carcinoma and 9 head and neck cancer. Intravenous ivuxolimab was administered to patients every 2 weeks at six dose levels: 0.01, 0.1, 0.3, 1.5, 3 and 10 mg/kg.

Findings and caveats that apply to the study as a whole: In partial responders in the 0.1-3.0 mg/kg groups, normalized peripheral clonal expansion was found to be among the lowest, especially among CD8+ T cells. Antigen specificity was not determined for the clonally expanded peripheral T cells. At doses of 0.1 to 3.0 mg/kg, clonal expansion of both CD4+ and CD8+ T cells in blood was seen between baseline and week 6. After ivuxolimab, expanded clones were on average more numerous among CD8+ T cells than among CD4+ T cells. Low levels of normalized T-cell clonal expansion were also shown by some nonresponding patients.

To sequence the TCRbeta CDR3 region, genomic DNA was isolated from the sorted cells. TCRbeta CDR3 regions were sequenced using the immunoSEQ Assay. TCRdb provides this immuneACCESS table in a form limited to in-frame rearrangements. Some clones are lacking; in checked studies, under half of them reflect an unresolved V gene, and why the rest are absent is not known. Within this sample are tens of thousands of clones, with approximately 78% of them counted one time only. Jointly, the top ten make up approximately 0.4% of the sample. About this clone itself: The target of this receptor is not known. Base qualities are not recorded, but no much larger clone differs from it by a single base.

Patients with a history of autoimmune disease or receiving systemic immunosuppression were excluded from the trial. Peripheral blood for TCR sequencing was collected from all dose cohorts at baseline, on cycle 4 day 1, and on cycle 7 day 1. The samples were taken from a phase I, first-in-human, multicenter, open-label dose-escalation trial of ivuxolimab. Adults with locally advanced or metastatic melanoma, renal cell carcinoma, hepatocellular carcinoma or head and neck squamous cell carcinoma were enrolled in the trial. Before TCR sequencing, CD4+ T cells and CD8+ T cells from peripheral blood were sorted into separate populations. V gives up 0 bases and J gives up 4 bases, and the segment between their germline ends measures 9 bases. From the cysteine up to the phenylalanine, the CDR3 has a length of 15 residues. CDR3 DNA only is kept here, 45 bases in frame from base 1. CDR1 and CDR2 (SGHAT, FQNNGV) derive from the germline V gene.

The sequence is built from TRBV11-2 and TRBJ1-4, with TRBD1 tentatively as D gene (6 bases match). This receptor was taken from an adult with an advanced solid tumor such as melanoma, head and neck, liver or kidney cancer. The source was CD4+ or CD8+ T cells sorted from blood, collected in a trial of the OX40 agonist ivuxolimab. CDR3 loop: CASSLETGLNEKLFF. The base sequence is TGTGCCAGCAGCTTAGAAACAGGGCTTAATGAAAAACTGTTTTTT.